The 17 T cell receptor beta chains given below trace back to one sample, sequenced in a study of radiotherapy plus CTLA-4 blockade in lung cancer. Profiling relied on immunoSEQ multiplex PCR, and the TCRdb table lists in-frame clones only, not all of them. The sample contains about 81,000 clones, about 78% of which appear only once. The sequencing used peripheral blood, collected from a patient treated with radiotherapy plus ipilimumab. These TCRs come from a human donor with non-small cell lung cancer that progressed on radiotherapy plus ipilimumab.

This clone was observed a single time. DNA for the CDR3: TGCGCCAGCAGCCAGTCTCTAGCGGGGGCCCAAGAGACCCAGTACTTC. It codes for CASSQSLAGAQETQYF. The rearrangement links TRBV4-3 to TRBJ2-5, with 10 bases fitting TRBD2. The CDR3 extends over 16 amino acids. The V gene's germline CDR1 is LGHNA and CDR2 YSLEER. With 3 bases clipped from V and 1 base from J, the junction kept 5 bases outside the gene matches.

This clone turned up a few times. The V and J genes are TRBV6-6 and TRBJ1-5; TRBD1 matches at 8 bases. CDR1 and CDR2 (germline): MNHNY, SVGAGI (reference sequence). Germline trimming cut 0 bases from V and 10 bases from J; bases unmatched to any gene: 5. This CDR3 has 14 amino acids. CDR3 loop: CASSYSQGAHPQHF. CDR3 bases: TGTGCCAGCAGTTACTCGCAGGGGGCCCATCCCCAGCATTTT.

The chain links TRBV6-5 to TRBJ1-5; D unresolved. Germline CDR1 and CDR2: MNHEY and SVGAGI. Trimming took 7 bases from V and 3 from J, leaving 13 bases between them. The CDR3 covers 14 residues. The CDR3 reads CASTDQSANQPQHF. CDR3 coding DNA: TGTGCCAGCACTGACCAATCCGCCAATCAGCCCCAGCATTTT.

This clone has just a few counts. The chain combines TRBV5-5 with TRBJ1-5; no reliable D call. V shed 4 bases and J shed 0 bases, with 8 bases lying between them. Germline values: CDR1 SGHKS, CDR2 YYEKEE (reference sequence). This CDR3 has 14 amino acids. The CDR3 DNA reads as TGTGCCAGCAGCCAAGGGTATAGCAATCAGCCCCAGCATTTT. It is translated as CASSQGYSNQPQHF. The full variable domain, rest sourced from reference TRBV5-5 and TRBJ1-5, is DAGVTQSPTHLIKTRGQQVTLRCSPISGHKSVSWYQQVLGQGPQFIFQYYEKEERGRGNFPDRFSARQFPNYSSELNVNALLLGDSALYLCASSQGYSNQPQHFGDGTRLSIL.

This clone has just one count. V gene TRBV29-1 combines with J gene TRBJ2-1, with D maybe TRBD2 (6 bases). CDR1 and CDR2 from the germline V gene are SQVTM and ANQGSEA. This CDR3 contains 14 residues. The V and J ends lost 3 bases and 5 bases respectively, with 14 bases between them. The CDR3 sequence: CSVEFGRGNNEQFF. As DNA, the CDR3 is TGCAGCGTTGAGTTTGGTCGGGGGAACAATGAGCAGTTCTTC.

A note on this clone: The same CDR3 arises from other DNA sequences in this sample as well. The chain couples TRBV5-1 to TRBJ2-5, with 15 bases that match TRBD2. V gave up 4 bases and J gave up 5 bases; unmatched junction bases: 3. Looked up from germline, CDR1 is SGHRS and CDR2 is YFSETQ. CDR3 length: 15 amino acids. The CDR3 protein is CASSPGTSGRETQYF. The CDR3 DNA reads TGCGCCAGCAGCCCGGGGACTAGCGGGAGGGAGACCCAGTACTTC. The entire variable domain, with the rest obtained from reference TRBV5-1 and TRBJ2-5, is as follows: KAGVTQTPRYLIKTRGQQVTLSCSPISGHRSVSWYQQTPGQGLQFLFEYFSETQRNKGNFPGRFSGRQFSNSRSEMNVSTLELGDSALYLCASSPGTSGRETQYFGPGTRLLVL.

The genes are TRBV10-3 and TRBJ2-7; 7 nucleotides agree with TRBD1. J was trimmed by 1 base and V by 5 bases; bases with no gene match: 5. Germline lookup yields CDR1 ENHRY and CDR2 SYGVKD. The CDR3 has 14 residues. CDR3 nucleotides: TGTGCCATCAGTTCGGACAGGACTTCCTACGAGCAGTACTTC. Translation: CAISSDRTSYEQYF.

The chain is built from TRBV2 and TRBJ1-1; the D is unclear. Trimming left V 6 bases short and J 4 bases short, with 6 bases between. CDR1 and CDR2 (germline): SNHLY, FYNNEI. This CDR3 spans 11 amino acids. The CDR3 spells CASSRSTEAFF. CDR3 DNA sequence: TGTGCCAGCAGCAGGAGCACTGAAGCTTTCTTT.

This clone was observed a single time. The chain employs TRBV10-1 and TRBJ2-3, with a tentative D call TRBD2 (5 bases). Deletions cut 3 bases from V and 4 bases from J, with 11 bases between. The CDR3 covers 14 residues. From germline, CDR1 is WNHNN and CDR2 SYGVQD (reference sequence). The CDR3 protein is CASSDRPGADTQYF. CDR3 DNA sequence: TGCGCCAGCAGTGACCGTCCCGGGGCAGATACGCAGTATTTT.

The rearrangement uses TRBV6-5 and TRBJ1-5; no clear D. V lost 0 bases and J 5 bases, leaving 8 bases between the germline ends. CDR3 size: 14 residues. CDR1 is MNHEY, CDR2 SVGAGI, per germline. The CDR3 coding sequence is TGTGCCAGCAGTTACTCGAGCGAAGATCAGCCCCAGCATTTT. It translates to CASSYSSEDQPQHF.

This clone was seen a few times. The chain couples TRBV5-4 to TRBJ2-7; D is possibly TRBD1 (6 bases). CDR3 size: 16 residues. Germline V gene lookup returns CDR1 SGHNT and CDR2 YYREEE (reference sequence). V lost 0 bases to trimming and J lost 7 bases, with 20 bases between them. The CDR3 sequence: CASSLEGGQSGLEQYF. In DNA, the CDR3 is TGTGCCAGCAGCTTGGAAGGCGGACAGTCTGGTCTGGAGCAGTACTTC.

The rearrangement uses TRBV19 and TRBJ2-1; 10 bases line up with TRBD1. Trimming took 9 bases from V and 13 from J; bases not matched to a gene: 12. Germline assignment: CDR1 LNHDA and CDR2 SQIVND (reference sequence). CDR3 length: 13 residues. The CDR3 sequence: CASRETGGRYQFF. CDR3 sequence (DNA): TGTGCCAGCAGAGAGACAGGGGGCAGGTATCAGTTCTTC. The full variable domain, rest sourced from reference TRBV19 and TRBJ2-1, is DGGITQSPKYLFRKEGQNVTLSCEQNLNHDAMYWYRQDPGQGLRLIYYSQIVNDFQKGDIAEGYSVSREKKESFPLTVTSAQKNPTAFYLCASRETGGRYQFFGPGTRLTVL.

The chain joins TRBV9 to TRBJ2-2; 11 bases are a match to TRBD2. CDR1 and CDR2 (germline): SGDLS, YYNGEE. The CDR3 loop spans 16 amino acids. Trimming took 3 bases from V and 0 from J; bases not matched to a gene: 1. CDR3 sequence reads: CASSAGLAANTGELFF. The CDR3 nucleotides read TGTGCCAGCAGCGCGGGACTAGCGGCGAACACCGGGGAGCTGTTTTTT.

This chain joins TRBV6-5 and TRBJ1-2, with 7 nucleotides matching TRBD1. The ends lost 4 bases at V and 8 bases at J; junction bases unmatched: 10. Germline V gives CDR1 MNHEY, CDR2 SVGAGI. The CDR3 extends over 14 amino acids. The CDR3 coding sequence is TGTGCCAGCAGTTGGACCGGGACAGCAAGCGGCTACACCTTC. It codes for CASSWTGTASGYTF.

The sample holds one count of this clone. Its ends do not fully match the called genes, so a read error is possible. The gene calls are TRBV5-1 and TRBJ2-5, with D perhaps assigned TRBD1 or TRBD2 (7 bases each). The CDR3 spans 14 residues. Germline assignment: CDR1 SGHRS and CDR2 YFSETQ. CDR3 DNA sequence: TGCGCCCGCAGCTGGGGCAGGGGGGGAGAGACCCAGTACTTC. This translates into CARSWGRGGETQYF. Complete variable domain (other parts from reference TRBV5-1 and TRBJ2-5): KAGVTQTPRYLIKTRGQQVTLSCSPISGHRSVSWYQQTPGQGLQFLFEYFSETQRNKGNFPGRFSGRQFSNSRSEMNVSTLELGDSALYLCARSWGRGGETQYFGPGTRLLVL.

The J gene is TRBJ1-2, the V gene TRBV19, with no clear D. The V end lost 3 bases, the J end lost 4 bases, and 12 bases lay between the germline ends. Looked up from germline, CDR1 is LNHDA and CDR2 is SQIVND (reference sequence). CDR3 length: 14 residues. As DNA, the CDR3 is TGTGCCAGTAGTATGGCAGGCGCGCTCTATGGCTACACCTTC. It codes for CASSMAGALYGYTF.

J is TRBJ1-2 and V is TRBV9, with 7 bases that match TRBD1. Trimming took 0 bases from V and 8 from J; bases not matched to a gene: 7. CDR1 and CDR2 (germline): SGDLS, YYNGEE. The CDR3 contains 14 residues. In DNA form, the CDR3 reads TGTGCCAGCAGCGTAGGAGAGGGGGCTGGGGGCTACACCTTC. Translating it yields CASSVGEGAGGYTF.